A selection of T cell receptor beta chains follows, all from one sample in a study of neoadjuvant anti-PD-1 for oral cavity cancer. Only in-frame clones appear in the TCRdb table, and some are missing; sequencing was by immunoSEQ multiplex PCR. The sample records around 60,000 clones, 79% being singletons. The source was PBMCs, collected before nivolumab (anti-PD-1) treatment. The receptors come from a person aged 35-79 years with oral cavity squamous cell carcinoma. Each CDR3 is given with its conserved first and last residue. D genes are given only for firm matches. Clone size is stated in some rows and not others, as once, few, many or a class when expanded.

TRBD2 . TRBJ2-7 TRBV16 TGTGCCAGCAGCCAACCCGGGACTAGGGGCCTTGGATACGAGCAGTACTTC CASSQPGTRGLGYEQYF
. . TRBJ1-2 TRBV9 TGTGCCAGCAGCGCCTCTAGCGGTCCTGTTGAGTATGGCTACACCTTC CASSASSGPVEYGYTF
. . TRBJ1-6 TRBV5-5 TGTGCCAGCAGAACAGGGCCTAGGGGGTCACCCCTCCACTTT CASRTGPRGSPLHF
TRBD1 . TRBJ2-7 TRBV29-1 TGCAGCGCTGAGCTGGGACAGGGACCCTACGAGCAGTACTTC CSAELGQGPYEQYF
TRBD2 . TRBJ2-7 TRBV5-1 TGCGCCAGCAGCCAAGGAGCGGGAAATGATGAGTACTTC CASSQGAGNDEYF
. . TRBJ1-5 TRBV5-1 TGCGCCAGCAGGTTGGAAGGGGGAAATCAGCCCCAGCATTTT CASRLEGGNQPQHF
. few TRBJ2-7 TRBV7-9 TGTGCCAGCAATCGTTGGGGGGAGCAGTACTTC CASNRWGEQYF
TRBD2 . TRBJ2-3 TRBV5-1 TGCGCCAGCAGCTTGGGAGTAGCGGGGAGCACAGATACGCAGTATTTT CASSLGVAGSTDTQYF
. many TRBJ2-5 TRBV5-5 TGTGCCAGCATCCTAGCCCTCCAAGAGACCCAGTACTTC CASILALQETQYF
. . TRBJ1-5 TRBV5-4 TGTGCCAGCAGTACTGGGGAAAATCAGCCCCAGCATTTT CASSTGENQPQHF
TRBD1 . TRBJ1-6 TRBV5-4 TGTGCCAGCAGCTCAACAGGGGGAAAGAATTCACCCCTCCACTTT CASSSTGGKNSPLHF
. many TRBJ2-1 TRBV29-1 TGCAGCCTATATGGAGGCAATGAGCAGTTCTTC CSLYGGNEQFF
. . TRBJ1-4 TRBV6-5 TGTGCCAGCAGTAACAGACCCATAGCTAATGAAAAACTGTTTTTT CASSNRPIANEKLFF
. . TRBJ1-4 TRBV14 TGTGCCAGCAGCCCACGAGACAGGAGTGGGGAAAAACTGTTTTTT CASSPRDRSGEKLFF
. medium-sized TRBJ1-2 TRBV7-2 TGTGCCAGCAGCCCCTCGCCAGCAGCGGGCTACACCTTC CASSPSPAAGYTF
. . TRBJ1-1 TRBV30 TGTGCCTGGATAGTGCTGAACACTGAAGCTTTCTTT CAWIVLNTEAFF
. . TRBJ1-5 TRBV10-2 TGCGCCAGCAGGTTAAGCCCCTATAGCAATCAGCCCCAGCATTTT CASRLSPYSNQPQHF
. . TRBJ2-3 TRBV2 TGTGCCAGCAGTGAAGCGAGTAGCGTAACTAGCACAGATACGCAGTATTTT CASSEASSVTSTDTQYF
TRBD1 . TRBJ1-1 TRBV25-1 TGTGCCAGCAGTGATCCGACAGGGGTGGCTGAAGCTTTCTTT CASSDPTGVAEAFF
TRBD1 . TRBJ2-3 TRBV29-1 TGCAGCGTGGGACAGGGGAGGACAGATACGCAGTATTTT CSVGQGRTDTQYF
TRBD1 once TRBJ1-2 TRBV5-6 TGTGCCAGCAGCATCCCTCGGACAGGGAATGGCTACACCTTC CASSIPRTGNGYTF
. . TRBJ1-1 TRBV7-9 TGTGCCAGCAGCCCCTCAGGGGACACTGAAGCTTTCTTT CASSPSGDTEAFF
TRBD1 . TRBJ1-6 TRBV5-4 TGTGCCAGCACCACAGGGGGCTCCTATAATTCACCCCTCCACTTT CASTTGGSYNSPLHF
. . TRBJ2-2 TRBV11-2 TGTGCCAGCAGCTTAAAGGACAGCACGAACACCGGGGAGCTGTTTTTT CASSLKDSTNTGELFF
TRBD1 . TRBJ1-1 TRBV5-1 TGCGCCAGCAAGGGACAGACGAACACTGAAGCTTTCTTT CASKGQTNTEAFF
. few TRBJ2-7 TRBV7-3 TGTGCCAGCAGTTCAGAGGTCCGGAGTGAGCAGTACTTC CASSSEVRSEQYF
TRBD2 . TRBJ2-2 TRBV9 TGTGCCAGCAGCGTAGGGACTAGTCCCGGGGAGCTGTTTTTT CASSVGTSPGELFF
. . TRBJ1-2 TRBV19 TGTGCCAGTAGTCCCCCCACGGACAGCTATGGCTACACCTTC CASSPPTDSYGYTF
TRBD1 . TRBJ1-5 TRBV6-1 TGTGCCAGCGGGACAGTTTATAGCAATCAGCCCCAGCATTTT CASGTVYSNQPQHF
TRBD2 . TRBJ2-1 TRBV18 TGTGCCAGCTCACCCGGACTAGCCGTCAACAATGAGCAGTTCTTC CASSPGLAVNNEQFF
. . TRBJ2-3 TRBV28 TGTGCCAGCAGTTTTAAGCGCCGCCCCAATGGAGACACAGATACGCAGTATTTT CASSFKRRPNGDTDTQYF
. . TRBJ1-2 TRBV7-9 TGTGCCAGCAGCTTAGCGGGGTCCCGACTTTATGGCTACACCTTC CASSLAGSRLYGYTF
. . TRBJ1-5 TRBV19 TGTGCCAGTAGTATTATCAGGGATAGCAATCAGCCCCAGCATTTT CASSIIRDSNQPQHF
TRBD1 . TRBJ2-7 TRBV4-1 TGCGCCAGCAGCCAAGAGGGGACAGTAGGTGAGCAGTACTTC CASSQEGTVGEQYF
. once TRBJ2-1 TRBV5-1 TGCGCCAGCAGCTCCGGACAGAATGAGCAGTTCTTC CASSSGQNEQFF
TRBD1 once TRBJ2-2 TRBV29-1 TGCAGCGTTGGAGACAGGGGTGGAACCGGGGAGCTGTTTTTT CSVGDRGGTGELFF
. . TRBJ2-2 TRBV27 TGTGCCAGCAGTTTAACCAGCAACACCGGGGAGCTGTTTTTT CASSLTSNTGELFF
TRBD2 . TRBJ2-1 TRBV25-1 TGTGCCAGCAGTGAATTTTTCTTACTAGCGGGAGGCTATGAGCAGTTCTTC CASSEFFLLAGGYEQFF
. few TRBJ1-3 TRBV19 TGTGCCAGTAGTGCTCAATCTGGAAACACCATATATTTT CASSAQSGNTIYF
TRBD2 . TRBJ2-3 TRBV5-1 TGCGCCAGCAGCTTGCGCGGGGGGGATACGCAGTATTTT CASSLRGGDTQYF
TRBD2 few TRBJ2-3 TRBV5-1 TGCGCCAGCAGCTTGGCAATAGCGGGGGGGAACACAGATACGCAGTATTTT CASSLAIAGGNTDTQYF
. . TRBJ2-5 TRBV10-3 TGTGCCATCAGTGTCGGGCAGCAAGAGACCCAGTACTTC CAISVGQQETQYF
TRBD1 . TRBJ2-3 TRBV5-1 TGCGCCAGCCACCTATCCCGCCGGGACAGGGGCACAGATACGCAGTATTTT CASHLSRRDRGTDTQYF
. . TRBJ1-5 TRBV18 TGTGCCAGCTCACCCCGGCAGGGAGCCAGTCAGCCCCAGCATTTT CASSPRQGASQPQHF